These 14 T cell receptor beta chains came from one sample sequenced in a study of blood T cell repertoires in COVID-19. Profiled with immunoSEQ multiplex PCR; TCRdb holds only in-frame clones, not every one. Of just over 250,000 clones in the sample, around nine tenths were seen once. Source material: peripheral blood. The receptor set was obtained from a man in his forties who had recovered from COVID-19.

J is TRBJ2-3 and V is TRBV6-2 or TRBV6-3; 7 bases line up with TRBD1. Germline-derived CDR1 and CDR2 are MNHEY and SVGEGT. Trimming at V came to 6 bases and at J to 8 bases, leaving 11 bases not matched to a gene. The CDR3 extends over 14 amino acids. The CDR3 reads CASSRRTGVGTQYF. In DNA form, the CDR3 reads TGTGCCAGCAGCCGGCGGACAGGTGTCGGTACGCAGTATTTT.

V is TRBV2 and J is TRBJ2-2; 14 positions match TRBD2. This CDR3 spans 18 amino acids. From germline, CDR1 is SNHLY and CDR2 FYNNEI. V dropped 4 bases and J dropped 3; count of bases not matched to a gene: 7. CDR3 bases: TGTGCCAGCAGTGGGACTAGCGGGGGGCATGGGTACACCGGGGAGCTGTTTTTT. Protein product: CASSGTSGGHGYTGELFF.

The chain couples TRBV10-3 to TRBJ1-1, with unresolved D. Germline values: CDR1 ENHRY, CDR2 SYGVKD. Trimming cost V 3 bases and J 0 bases, with 14 bases left between them. The CDR3 is 16 residues long. CDR3: CAISEYIGSLNTEAFF. Here the CDR3 DNA reads TGTGCCATCAGTGAATATATCGGGAGCCTGAACACTGAAGCTTTCTTT.

This clone appeared a few times. The chain carries TRBV4-3 and TRBJ1-6; 9 nucleotides line up with TRBD1. CDR3 size: 13 residues. The V and J ends lost 4 bases and 8 bases, in that order; junction bases with no gene match: 0. Germline V lookup: CDR1 LGHNA, CDR2 YSLEER. CDR3 sequence: CASSRDRDSPLHF. CDR3 bases: TGCGCCAGCAGCCGGGACAGGGATTCACCCCTCCACTTT.

J is TRBJ2-7 and V is TRBV5-1; D possibly corresponds to TRBD2 (6 bases). The CDR3 sequence is 14 residues long. The ends were cut back, 7 bases at V and 6 bases at J, with 20 bases in the middle. In germline, CDR1 is SGHRS, CDR2 YFSETQ. As DNA, the CDR3 is TGCGCCAGCTCCTCCGGGGGTTATTCGGGCGAGCAGTACTTC. It encodes CASSSGGYSGEQYF.

The chain couples TRBV18 to TRBJ2-3; 8 nucleotides line up with TRBD1. The junction had 5 bases not matched to a gene; V was cut back by 3 bases and J by 3 bases. The CDR3 consists of 15 residues. Germline V CDR1 and CDR2: KGHSH, LQKENI. CDR3 sequence (DNA): TGTGCCAGCTCACCTAGGACAGGGATTACAGATACGCAGTATTTT. Protein product: CASSPRTGITDTQYF.

V gene TRBV6-2 or TRBV6-3 combines with J gene TRBJ2-3; D is unclear. CDR3 length: 15 amino acids. The germline V and J ends were trimmed by 4 bases and 4 bases, with 15 bases remaining between them. CDR1 MNHEY and CDR2 SVGEGT come from the germline V gene. The CDR3 DNA reads as TGTGCCAGCAGTTCTAACGAAAAACCATCAGATACGCAGTATTTT. Translation: CASSSNEKPSDTQYF.

The genes are TRBV19 and TRBJ2-3; TRBD2 agrees at 9 bases. The CDR3 runs to 17 residues. Germline V CDR1 and CDR2: LNHDA, SQIVND (reference sequence). Trimming at V came to 3 bases and at J to 4 bases, leaving 11 bases not matched to a gene. The DNA of the CDR3 is TGTGCCAGTAGTATGCTTGCGGGAGGGCCGTCTTCAGATACGCAGTATTTT. Its translation is CASSMLAGGPSSDTQYF. Supplemented by reference TRBV19 and TRBJ2-3, the full variable domain reads DGGITQSPKYLFRKEGQNVTLSCEQNLNHDAMYWYRQDPGQGLRLIYYSQIVNDFQKGDIAEGYSVSREKKESFPLTVTSAQKNPTAFYLCASSMLAGGPSSDTQYFGPGTRLTVL.

The chain employs TRBV15 and TRBJ1-6; a weak D match, TRBD1 (6 bases). CDR1 and CDR2 (germline): LNHNV, YYDKDF (reference sequence). V lost 3 bases to trimming and J lost 4 bases, with 7 bases between them. The CDR3 has 14 amino acids. The CDR3 DNA reads TGTGCCACCAGCAGGACAGGATATAATTCACCCCTCCACTTT. Amino acid sequence: CATSRTGYNSPLHF.

The J gene is TRBJ2-7, the V gene TRBV5-5; the match to TRBD1 covers 8 bases. Germline-derived CDR1 and CDR2 are SGHKS and YYEKEE (reference sequence). Trimming took 0 bases from V and 2 from J; bases not matched to a gene: 7. The CDR3 covers 16 residues. CDR3 sequence reads: CASSLGVQGGAYEQYF. Here the CDR3 DNA reads TGTGCCAGCAGCTTGGGGGTACAGGGGGGAGCCTACGAGCAGTACTTC.

This chain links TRBV11-2 with TRBJ2-3, with 12 bases that match TRBD2. V was clipped by 4 bases and J by 8 bases; unmatched bases: 10. CDR1 and CDR2 from the germline V gene are SGHAT and FQNNGV. The CDR3 spans 16 residues. CDR3 nucleotides: TGTGCCAGCAGCTCCCGACTAGCGGGAGACGGAGGTACGCAGTATTTT. As protein: CASSSRLAGDGGTQYF.

This chain links TRBV15 with TRBJ2-7, with 7 bases that match TRBD2. The CDR3 consists of 17 residues. Germline CDR1 and CDR2: LNHNV and YYDKDF (reference sequence). J was trimmed by 0 bases and V by 2 bases; bases with no gene match: 10. CDR3 protein: CATSRSRSGPHSYEQYF. For the CDR3, the DNA is TGTGCCACCAGCAGATCCCGTAGCGGGCCTCACTCCTACGAGCAGTACTTC.

The rearrangement links TRBV7-9 to TRBJ2-3; maybe TRBD2 (6 bases). Germline values: CDR1 SEHNR, CDR2 FQNEAQ (reference sequence). The CDR3 extends over 14 amino acids. V was pared by 1 base and J by 6 bases, with 11 bases between. The CDR3 region is CASSLGREWDTQYF. CDR3 in DNA: TGTGCCAGCAGCTTAGGGAGGGAATGGGATACGCAGTATTTT.

The gene calls are TRBV5-4 and TRBJ2-2; TRBD2 is a possible D gene (6 bases). The V and J ends lost 3 bases and 8 bases respectively, with 17 bases between them. The length of the CDR3 is 15 residues. Germline V gives CDR1 SGHNT, CDR2 YYREEE (reference sequence). The CDR3 bases are TGTGCCAGCAGCTCGGGACTGACCGGCCTAGGGGAGCTGTTTTTT. Encoded protein: CASSSGLTGLGELFF.